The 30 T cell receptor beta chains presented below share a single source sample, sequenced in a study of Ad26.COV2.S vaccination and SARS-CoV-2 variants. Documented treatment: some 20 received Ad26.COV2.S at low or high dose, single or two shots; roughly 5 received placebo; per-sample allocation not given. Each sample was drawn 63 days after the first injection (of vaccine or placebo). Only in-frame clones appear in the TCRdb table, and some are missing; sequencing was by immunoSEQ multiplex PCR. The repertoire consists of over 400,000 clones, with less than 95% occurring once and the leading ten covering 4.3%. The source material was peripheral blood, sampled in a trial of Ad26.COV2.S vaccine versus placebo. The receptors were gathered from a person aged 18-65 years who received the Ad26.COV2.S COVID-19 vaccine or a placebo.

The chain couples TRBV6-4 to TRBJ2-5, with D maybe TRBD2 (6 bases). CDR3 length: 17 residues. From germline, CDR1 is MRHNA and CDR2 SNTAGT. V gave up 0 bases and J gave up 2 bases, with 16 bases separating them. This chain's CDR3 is CASSDSLAGNHQETQYF. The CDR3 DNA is TGTGCCAGCAGTGACTCATTGGCGGGAAACCATCAAGAGACCCAGTACTTC.

The DNA of the CDR3 is TGTGCCAGCTTCTTGGGGGCCACCTACGAGCAGTACTTC. Translating it yields CASFLGATYEQYF. The V call is TRBV5-5, the J call TRBJ2-7; weak D call: TRBD1 (6 bases). Trimming shortened V by 7 bases and J by 2 bases, and 13 bases separated the two germline ends. The CDR3 sequence is 13 residues long. CDR1 is SGHKS, CDR2 YYEKEE, per germline (reference sequence).

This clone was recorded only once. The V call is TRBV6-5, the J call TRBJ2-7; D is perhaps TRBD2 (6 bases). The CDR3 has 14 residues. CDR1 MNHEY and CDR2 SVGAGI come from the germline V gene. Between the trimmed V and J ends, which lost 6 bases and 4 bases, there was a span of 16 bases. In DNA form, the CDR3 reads TGTGCCAGCAGGGACCTCGTGGGACTGTACGAGCAGTACTTC. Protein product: CASRDLVGLYEQYF.

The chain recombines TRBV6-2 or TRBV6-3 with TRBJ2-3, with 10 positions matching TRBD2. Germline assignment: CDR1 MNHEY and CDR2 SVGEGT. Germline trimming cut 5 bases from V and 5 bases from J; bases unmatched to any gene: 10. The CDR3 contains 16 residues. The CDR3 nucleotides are TGTGCCAGCAGTCCCCTAGCGGGAGATTCGCGAGATACGCAGTATTTT. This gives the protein CASSPLAGDSRDTQYF.

CDR3 amino acids: CAISESPSGGDNEQFF. CDR3 in DNA: TGTGCCATCAGTGAGTCTCCCAGCGGAGGGGACAATGAGCAGTTCTTC. The chain carries TRBV10-3 and TRBJ2-1; tentatively, D is TRBD2 (6 bases). Trimming removed 0 bases from V and 5 bases from J, with 14 bases in between. The CDR3 has 16 residues. CDR1 ENHRY and CDR2 SYGVKD come from the germline V gene.

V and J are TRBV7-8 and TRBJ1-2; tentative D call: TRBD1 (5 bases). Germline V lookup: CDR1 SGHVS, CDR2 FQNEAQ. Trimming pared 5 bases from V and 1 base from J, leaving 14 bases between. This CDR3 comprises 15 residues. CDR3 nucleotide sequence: TGTGCCAGCAGCCCGGGGGGGGGTATTAACTATGGCTACACCTTC. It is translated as CASSPGGGINYGYTF.

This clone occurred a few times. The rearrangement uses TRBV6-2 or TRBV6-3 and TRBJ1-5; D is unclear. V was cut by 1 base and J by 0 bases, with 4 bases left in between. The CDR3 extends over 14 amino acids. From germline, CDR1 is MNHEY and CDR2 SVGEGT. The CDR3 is CASSYLDSNQPQHF. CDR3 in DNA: TGTGCCAGCAGTTACTTGGATAGCAATCAGCCCCAGCATTTT.

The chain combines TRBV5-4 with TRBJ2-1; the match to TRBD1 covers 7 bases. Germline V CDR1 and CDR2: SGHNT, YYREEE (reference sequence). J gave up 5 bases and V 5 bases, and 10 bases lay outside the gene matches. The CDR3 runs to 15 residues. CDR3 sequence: CASRSRDSPNNEQFF. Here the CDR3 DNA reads TGTGCCAGCAGGTCCCGGGACAGCCCCAACAATGAGCAGTTCTTC.

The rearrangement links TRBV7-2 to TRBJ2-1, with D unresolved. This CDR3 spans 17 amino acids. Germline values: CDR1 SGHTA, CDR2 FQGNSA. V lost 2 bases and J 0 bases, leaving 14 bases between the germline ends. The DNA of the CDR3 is TGTGCCAGCAGCTTATATGGAAGCCCAGACTCCTACAATGAGCAGTTCTTC. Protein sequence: CASSLYGSPDSYNEQFF. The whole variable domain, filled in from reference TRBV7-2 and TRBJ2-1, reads GAGVSQSPSNKVTEKGKDVELRCDPISGHTALYWYRQSLGQGLEFLIYFQGNSAPDKSGLPSDRFSAERTGGSVSTLTIQRTQQEDSAVYLCASSLYGSPDSYNEQFFGPGTRLTVL.

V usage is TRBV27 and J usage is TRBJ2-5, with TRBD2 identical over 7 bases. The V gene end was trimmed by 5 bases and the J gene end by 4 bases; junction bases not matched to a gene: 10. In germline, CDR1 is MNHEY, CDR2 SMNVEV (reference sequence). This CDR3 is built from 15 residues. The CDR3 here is CASSGGRAFPETQYF. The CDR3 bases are TGTGCCAGCAGTGGAGGGAGGGCCTTCCCAGAGACCCAGTACTTC.

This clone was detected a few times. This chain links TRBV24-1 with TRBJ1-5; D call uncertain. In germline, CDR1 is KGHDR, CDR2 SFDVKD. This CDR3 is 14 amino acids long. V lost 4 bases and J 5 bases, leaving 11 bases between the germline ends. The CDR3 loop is CATSDNGQDQPQHF. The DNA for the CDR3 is TGTGCCACCAGTGACAACGGCCAGGATCAGCCCCAGCATTTT.

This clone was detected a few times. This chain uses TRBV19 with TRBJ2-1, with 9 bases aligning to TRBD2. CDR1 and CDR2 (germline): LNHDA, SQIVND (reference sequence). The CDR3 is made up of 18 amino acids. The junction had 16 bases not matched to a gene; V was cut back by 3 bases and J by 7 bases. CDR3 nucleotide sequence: TGTGCCAGTAGTATCAGCGGTCGGGGACTAGCTTACTCAAATGAGCAGTTCTTC. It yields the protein CASSISGRGLAYSNEQFF.

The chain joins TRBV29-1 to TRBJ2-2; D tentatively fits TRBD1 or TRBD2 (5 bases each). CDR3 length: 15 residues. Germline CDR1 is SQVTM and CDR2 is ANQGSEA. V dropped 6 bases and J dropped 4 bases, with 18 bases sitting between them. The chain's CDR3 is CSVRPRDGVTGELFF. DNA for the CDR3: TGCAGCGTCCGCCCACGGGACGGGGTCACCGGGGAGCTGTTTTTT.

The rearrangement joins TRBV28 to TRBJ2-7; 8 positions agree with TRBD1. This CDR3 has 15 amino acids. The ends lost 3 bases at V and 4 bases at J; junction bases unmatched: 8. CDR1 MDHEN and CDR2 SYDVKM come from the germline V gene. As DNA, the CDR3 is TGTGCCAGCAGTTTTATGTCCGGACAGGGTTACGAGCAGTACTTC. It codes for CASSFMSGQGYEQYF.

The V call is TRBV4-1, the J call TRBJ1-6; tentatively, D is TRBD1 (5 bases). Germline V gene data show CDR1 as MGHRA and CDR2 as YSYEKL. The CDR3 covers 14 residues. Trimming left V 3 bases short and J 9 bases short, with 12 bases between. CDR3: CASSHVSGTSPLHF. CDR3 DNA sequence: TGCGCCAGCAGCCATGTGTCAGGGACTTCACCCCTCCACTTT.

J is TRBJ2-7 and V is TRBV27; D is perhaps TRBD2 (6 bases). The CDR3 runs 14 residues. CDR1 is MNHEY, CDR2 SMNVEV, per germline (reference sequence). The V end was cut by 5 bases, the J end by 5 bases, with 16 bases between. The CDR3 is CASSRATSKDEQYF. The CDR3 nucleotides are TGTGCCAGCAGTCGGGCGACTAGTAAAGACGAGCAGTACTTC.

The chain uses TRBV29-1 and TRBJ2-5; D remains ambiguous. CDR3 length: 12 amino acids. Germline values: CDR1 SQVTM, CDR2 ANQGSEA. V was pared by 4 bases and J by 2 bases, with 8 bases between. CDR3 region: CSVVAAQETQYF. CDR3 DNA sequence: TGCAGCGTTGTGGCAGCTCAAGAGACCCAGTACTTC.

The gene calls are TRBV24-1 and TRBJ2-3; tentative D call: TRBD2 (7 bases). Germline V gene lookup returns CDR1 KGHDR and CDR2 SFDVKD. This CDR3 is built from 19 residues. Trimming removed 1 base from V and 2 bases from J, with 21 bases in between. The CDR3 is CATSDLAEGGAAATDTQYF. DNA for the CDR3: TGTGCCACCAGTGATTTAGCGGAGGGGGGGGCGGCTGCCACAGATACGCAGTATTTT.

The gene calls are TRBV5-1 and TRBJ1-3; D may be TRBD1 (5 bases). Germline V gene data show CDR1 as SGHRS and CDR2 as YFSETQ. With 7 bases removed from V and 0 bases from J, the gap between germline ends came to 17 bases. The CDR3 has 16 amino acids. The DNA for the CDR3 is TGCGCCAGCGGGCTTATGGGACCGAGCTCTGGAAACACCATATATTTT. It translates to CASGLMGPSSGNTIYF.

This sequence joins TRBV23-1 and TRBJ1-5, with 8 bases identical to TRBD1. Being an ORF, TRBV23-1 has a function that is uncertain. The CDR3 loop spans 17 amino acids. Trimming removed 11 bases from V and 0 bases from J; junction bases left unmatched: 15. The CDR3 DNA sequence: TGCGCCCGACAGGGGTCCAGCCTCGGGGATAGCAATCAGCCCCAGCATTTT. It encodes CARQGSSLGDSNQPQHF.

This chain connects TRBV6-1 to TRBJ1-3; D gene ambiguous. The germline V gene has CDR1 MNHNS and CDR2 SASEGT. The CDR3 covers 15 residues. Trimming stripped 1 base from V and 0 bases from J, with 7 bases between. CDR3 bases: TGTGCCAGCAGTGAAGGGGGATTCTCTGGAAACACCATATATTTT. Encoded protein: CASSEGGFSGNTIYF.

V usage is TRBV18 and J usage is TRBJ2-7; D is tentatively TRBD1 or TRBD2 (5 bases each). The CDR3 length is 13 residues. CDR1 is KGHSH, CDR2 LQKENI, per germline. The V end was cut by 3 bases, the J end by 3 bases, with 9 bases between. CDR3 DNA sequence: TGTGCCAGCTCACCGGGACGGAACTACGAGCAGTACTTC. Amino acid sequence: CASSPGRNYEQYF.

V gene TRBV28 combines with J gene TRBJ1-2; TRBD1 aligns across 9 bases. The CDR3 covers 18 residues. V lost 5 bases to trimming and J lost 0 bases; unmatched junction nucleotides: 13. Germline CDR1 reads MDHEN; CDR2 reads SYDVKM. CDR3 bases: TGTGCCAGCAGTACATACCCAAGGACAGGGGAAGCTAACTATGGCTACACCTTC. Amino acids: CASSTYPRTGEANYGYTF.

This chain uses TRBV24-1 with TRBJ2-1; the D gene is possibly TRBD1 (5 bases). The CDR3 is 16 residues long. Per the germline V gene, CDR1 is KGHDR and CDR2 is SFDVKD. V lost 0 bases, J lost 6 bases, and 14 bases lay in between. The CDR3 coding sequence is TGTGCCACCAGTGATTTGGGGCAGGGCCGAGGCAATGAGCAGTTCTTC. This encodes CATSDLGQGRGNEQFF.

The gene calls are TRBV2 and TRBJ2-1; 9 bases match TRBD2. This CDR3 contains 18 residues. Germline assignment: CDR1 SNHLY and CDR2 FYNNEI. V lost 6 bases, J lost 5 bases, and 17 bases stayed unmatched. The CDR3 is CASSANALSGRSHNEQFF. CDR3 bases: TGTGCCAGCAGCGCCAACGCCCTTAGCGGGAGAAGTCACAATGAGCAGTTCTTC.

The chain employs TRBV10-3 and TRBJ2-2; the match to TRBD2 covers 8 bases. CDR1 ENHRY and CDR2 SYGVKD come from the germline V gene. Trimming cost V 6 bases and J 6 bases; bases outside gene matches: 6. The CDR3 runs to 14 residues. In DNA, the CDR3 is TGTGCCATCAGCTCGGGACTAGAGGCCGGGGAGCTGTTTTTT. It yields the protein CAISSGLEAGELFF.

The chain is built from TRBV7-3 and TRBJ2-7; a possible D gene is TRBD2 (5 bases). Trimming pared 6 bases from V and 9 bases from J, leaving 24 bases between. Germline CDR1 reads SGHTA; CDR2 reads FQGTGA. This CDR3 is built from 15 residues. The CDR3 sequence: CASRCPAGLQLGQYF. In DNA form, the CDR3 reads TGTGCCAGCAGATGTCCTGCAGGACTGCAGCTAGGGCAGTACTTC.

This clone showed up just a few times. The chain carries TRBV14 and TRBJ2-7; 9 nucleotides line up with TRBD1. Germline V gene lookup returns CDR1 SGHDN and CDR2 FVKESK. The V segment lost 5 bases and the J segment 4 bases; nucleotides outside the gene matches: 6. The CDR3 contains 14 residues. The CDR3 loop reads CASSEGQGDYEQYF. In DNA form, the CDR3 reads TGTGCCAGCAGCGAGGGACAGGGAGATTACGAGCAGTACTTC.

The CDR3 is CASSPGTSGRGSDTQYF. As DNA, the CDR3 is TGTGCCAGCAGCCCCGGGACTAGCGGGAGGGGGTCAGATACGCAGTATTTT. V usage is TRBV3-1 (or the pseudogene TRBV3-2) and J usage is TRBJ2-3; the match to TRBD2 covers 16 bases. Per the germline V gene, CDR1 is LGHDT and CDR2 is YNNKEL (reference sequence). Trimming took 4 bases from V and 4 from J; bases not matched to a gene: 5. The CDR3 covers 17 residues.

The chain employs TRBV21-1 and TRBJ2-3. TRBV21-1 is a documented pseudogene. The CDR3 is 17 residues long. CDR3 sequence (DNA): TGTGCCAGCAGCAAAAGAAGTGGGCTAGAGCACACAGATACGCAGTATTTT. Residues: CASSKRSGLEHTDTQYF.